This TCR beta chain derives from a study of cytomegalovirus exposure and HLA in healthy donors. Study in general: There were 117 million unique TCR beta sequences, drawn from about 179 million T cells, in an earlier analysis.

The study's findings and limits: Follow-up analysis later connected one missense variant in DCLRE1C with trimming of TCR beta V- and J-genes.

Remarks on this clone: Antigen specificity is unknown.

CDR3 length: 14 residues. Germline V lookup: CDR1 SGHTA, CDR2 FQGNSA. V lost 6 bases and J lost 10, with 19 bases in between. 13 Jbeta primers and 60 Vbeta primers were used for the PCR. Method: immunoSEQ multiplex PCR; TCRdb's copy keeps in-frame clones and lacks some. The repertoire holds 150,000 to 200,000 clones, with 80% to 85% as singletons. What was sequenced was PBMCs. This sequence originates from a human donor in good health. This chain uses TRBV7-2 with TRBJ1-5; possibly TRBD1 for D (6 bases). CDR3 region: CASRSDRTAGPQHF. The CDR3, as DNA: TGTGCCAGCAGATCGGACAGAACGGCGGGCCCCCAGCATTTT.